The 3 T cell receptor beta chains below all came from one sample that was sequenced in a study of T cells in Graves' hyperthyroidism and ophthalmopathy. Researchers amplified the TCR beta CDR3 regions from RNA transcripts. The HTBI set primed first-round TCR CDR3 RT-PCR. One entry per CDR3 protein results from TCRdb running MiXCR on the multiplex PCR reads. The table has fewer than 900,000 distinct CDR3 sequences, around 19% seen once. The sample taken for sequencing was blood. The receptors shown here come from a woman between 45 and 65 years old with Graves' hyperthyroidism that later progressed to Graves' ophthalmopathy.

This chain joins TRBV6-2 or TRBV6-3 and TRBJ1-2; D gene ambiguous. Trimming shortened V by 6 bases and J by 7 bases, and 15 bases separated the two germline ends. The CDR3 has 13 amino acids. In germline, CDR1 is MNHEY, CDR2 SVGEGT. The chain's CDR3 is CASRRTSVSGYTF. DNA of the CDR3: TGTGCCAGCAGACGGACCTCTGTAAGTGGCTACACCTTC.

Only a few counts were recorded for this clonotype. The chain is built from TRBV6-2 or TRBV6-3 and TRBJ1-1, with D possibly matching TRBD1 (5 bases). Germline V gene data show CDR1 as MNHEY and CDR2 as SVGEGT. Trimming removed 4 bases at V and 4 bases at J, with 28 bases between. CDR3 length: 19 residues. The CDR3 coding sequence is TGTGCCAGCAGTTCCCATCATACCGGGACCCAAAGTGGGGTCACTGAAGCTTTCTTT. Translating it yields CASSSHHTGTQSGVTEAFF.

In its sample, this clonotype was seen many times. The chain couples TRBV11-2 to TRBJ1-5; weak D call: TRBD1 (6 bases). Germline CDR1 SGHAT, CDR2 FQNNGV. The CDR3 is 15 amino acids. The V end was cut by 4 bases, the J end by 6 bases, with 16 bases between. The CDR3 is CASSSDSSGGQPQHF. The CDR3 DNA reads TGTGCCAGCAGCTCGGACAGTTCCGGGGGTCAGCCCCAGCATTTT.